This TCR beta chain appears in the sequencing data of a study of blood T cell repertoires in COVID-19 (dated by TCRdb to the early 2020s). Study-wide context: Collaborator samples came from the United States, Italy and Spain and covered acute and convalescent phases of COVID-19. The prospective study material was composed of cDNA or gDNA derived from T cells, B-cell-depleted T cells, or PBMCs. The dataset comprised deeply sampled blood TCRbeta repertoires from subjects exposed to, actively infected with, or recovered from COVID-19. A freely available public database, intended as a resource for researchers studying the immune response to SARS-CoV-2, is where the repertoires were released. Samples were obtained from the ongoing ImmuneRACE study (first 160 participants) and from over 1,000 subjects provided by 6 global collaborators. A de-identified subject ID, COVID-19 status, age in years and sex were almost always included in the sample metadata. Where HLA class I and class II types were available, the types were taken from metadata supplied by the sample provider, not from assay-based typing. Results the study describes overall, beyond this receptor: The quantity of clinical and demographic metadata differed by source and by participant and was supplied without curation.

Per the germline V gene, MNHEY is the CDR1 and SVGAGI is the CDR2. Between the V and J ends, shortened by 5 bases and 3 bases respectively, the junction contains 10 bases. The CDR3 spans 13 residues, from the cysteine through the phenylalanine. The only DNA kept is the CDR3, 39 bases in frame from the first base. In Seattle, one collaborating source enrolled patients while the infection was active and tracked those patients longitudinally over the course of disease. Each collaborating institution followed its own protocols to collect whole blood in K2EDTA tubes. For TCRbeta analysis, collaborators shipped samples in one of three forms: frozen whole blood, isolated PBMCs, or DNA extracted from either of those sample types. Note on this clone: It lacks a known antigen. No qualities accompany the bases; no much larger clone lies one base away.

TCRbeta CDR3 regions were amplified from genomic DNA by means of the immunoSEQ Assay, a bias-controlled multiplex PCR. In the authors' own workflow: Within the assay, amplification of reference gene primers was used to estimate how many nucleated cells each sample contained. Sequence reads were collapsed and filtered to measure the absolute abundance of every unique TCRbeta CDR3 rearrangement. For each sample, productive Simpson clonality was calculated as the square root of Simpson's diversity index over productive rearrangements. In its TCRdb copy, this immuneACCESS table keeps in-frame sequences only and misses some clones. Where compared with another copy, unresolved V genes explain less than half of these, and the others have no known cause. V and J calls and clone size are given by that table; D and trimming were obtained from the DNA. This sample is represented by roughly 390,000 clones; 80% to 90% of them were singletons. The ten largest account for less than 11% of the sample.

Sequencing was carried out using peripheral blood. The chain was built from TRBV6-5 and TRBJ1-1; the D segment cannot be called with confidence. The sequence derives from a woman under 40 with COVID-19, enrolled during active disease. The sequenced DNA: TGTGCCAGCAGTCTGAACGGGTACACTGAAGCTTTCTTT. This gives the protein CASSLNGYTEAFF.